Following are 2 T cell receptor beta chains from one sample sequenced in a study of T cell repertoires in cytomegalovirus infection. Their antigens remain unidentified. TCRdb redid the calling of the reads with MiXCR, one entry per CDR3 protein. The sample lists about 130,000 distinct CDR3 sequences; over 30% were seen once. Sequencing was performed on CD8+ T cells from cultured PBMCs, taken from culture after CMV antigen stimulation. Receptors were obtained from a human donor in good health (CMV status not recorded). Some clones in this sample may be carry-over from other donors' samples.

The chain links TRBV10-3 to TRBJ1-1; TRBD1 matches 7 bases. With V trimmed by 2 bases and J by 1 base, 4 bases remained unmatched. Per germline, CDR1 ENHRY and CDR2 SYGVKD. The CDR3 spans 15 residues. As DNA, the CDR3 is TGTGCCATCAGTGAGATGAAGGGGGCGAACACTGAAGCTTTCTTT. As protein: CAISEMKGANTEAFF.

This clonotype was counted many times. The J gene is TRBJ1-5, the V gene TRBV7-9; D is unresolved. The CDR3 covers 15 residues. Per germline, CDR1 SEHNR and CDR2 FQNEAQ (reference sequence). The V gene lost 1 base and the J gene lost 6 bases, with 13 bases spanning the gap. CDR3: CASSLVLRQAQPQHF. The CDR3 DNA reads TGTGCCAGCAGCTTAGTCTTACGGCAAGCTCAGCCCCAGCATTTT.